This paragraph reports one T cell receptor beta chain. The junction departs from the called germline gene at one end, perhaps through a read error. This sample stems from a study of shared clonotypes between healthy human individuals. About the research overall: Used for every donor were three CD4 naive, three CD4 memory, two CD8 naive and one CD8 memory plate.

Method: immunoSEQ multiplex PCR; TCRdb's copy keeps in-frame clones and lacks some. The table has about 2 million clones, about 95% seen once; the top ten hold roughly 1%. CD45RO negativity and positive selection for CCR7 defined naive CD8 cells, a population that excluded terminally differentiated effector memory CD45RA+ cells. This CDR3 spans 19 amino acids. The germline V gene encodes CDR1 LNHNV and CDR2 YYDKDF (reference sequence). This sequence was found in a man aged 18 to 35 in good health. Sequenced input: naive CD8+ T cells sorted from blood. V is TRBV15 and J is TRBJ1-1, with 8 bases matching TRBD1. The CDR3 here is CATSGDPDRGPHPNTEAFF. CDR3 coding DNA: TGTGCCACCAGCGGAGATCCTGACAGGGGACCGCACCCGAACACTGAAGCTTTCTTT. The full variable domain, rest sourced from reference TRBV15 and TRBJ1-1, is DAMVIQNPRYQVTQFGKPVTLSCSQTLNHNVMYWYQQKSSQAPKLLFHYYDKDFNNEADTPDNFQSRRPNTSFCFLDIRSPGLGDTAMYLCATSGDPDRGPHPNTEAFFGQGTRLTVV.